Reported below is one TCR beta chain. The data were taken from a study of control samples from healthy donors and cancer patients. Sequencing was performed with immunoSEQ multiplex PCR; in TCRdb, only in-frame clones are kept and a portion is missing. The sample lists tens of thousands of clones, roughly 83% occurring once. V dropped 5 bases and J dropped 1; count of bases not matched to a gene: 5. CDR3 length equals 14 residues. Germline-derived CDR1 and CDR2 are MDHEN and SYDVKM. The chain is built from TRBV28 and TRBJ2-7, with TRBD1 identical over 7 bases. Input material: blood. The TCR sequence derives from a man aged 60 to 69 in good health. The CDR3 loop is CASSGRTGSYEQYF. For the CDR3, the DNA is TGTGCCAGCAGTGGCCGGACAGGTTCCTACGAGCAGTACTTC.